These T cell receptor beta chains were read from a single sample in a study of radiotherapy plus CTLA-4 blockade in lung cancer. The table came from immunoSEQ multiplex PCR; TCRdb's copy has only in-frame clones and leaves some out. The sample yields over 60,000 clones, around 90% seen once. The sequencing used peripheral blood, collected from a patient treated with radiotherapy plus ipilimumab. These receptors originate from a human donor with non-small cell lung cancer that progressed on radiotherapy plus ipilimumab. CDR3s include the opening cysteine and the closing phenylalanine or tryptophan. Fields, in order: J gene, clone size, D gene, V gene, CDR3 DNA, CDR3 protein. The D gene is left open where the match is weak. Some rows have no size entry. The others give once, few or many, or a class for an expanded clone.

TRBJ2-5,.,.,TRBV9,TGTGCCAGCAGCGACCTGGTTGGAGGCCGGGAGACCCAGTACTTC,CASSDLVGGRETQYF
TRBJ2-3,.,.,TRBV6-1,TGTGCCAGCAGTGAACGGCCCGTAACGTGGGCCACAGATACGCAGTATTTT,CASSERPVTWATDTQYF
TRBJ1-2,.,.,TRBV6-5,TGTGCCAGCAGTTACTACCGGGACCCACATGGCTACACCTTC,CASSYYRDPHGYTF
TRBJ2-2,.,.,TRBV9,TGTGCCAGCAGCGTAGGAGGACATTTCACCGGGGAGCTGTTTTTT,CASSVGGHFTGELFF
TRBJ1-1,once,.,TRBV18,TGTGCCAGCTCACCCGCGGGGAGGGGCACTGAAGCTTTCTTT,CASSPAGRGTEAFF
TRBJ2-1,.,.,TRBV5-4,TGTGCCAGCAGCCTCCTCCTCTACAATGAGCAGTTCTTC,CASSLLLYNEQFF
TRBJ2-6,.,.,TRBV11-2,TGTGCCAGCAGCAGAATAGGCTCTGGGGCCAACGTCCTGACTTTC,CASSRIGSGANVLTF
TRBJ2-1,.,.,TRBV5-1,TGCGCCAGCAGCCCCCGCGGGGATGAGCAGTTCTTC,CASSPRGDEQFF
TRBJ1-1,.,.,TRBV7-2,TGTGCCAGCAGCTCTCGGGTGAACACTGAAGCTTTCTTT,CASSSRVNTEAFF
TRBJ2-4,.,.,TRBV18,TGTGCCAGCTCACGAAACAGGGAGTACATTCAGTACTTC,CASSRNREYIQYF
TRBJ2-2,.,.,TRBV11-2,TGTGCCAGCAGCCGGAGGGGCTTCTCCACCGGGGAGCTGTTTTTT,CASSRRGFSTGELFF
TRBJ1-2,.,TRBD1,TRBV27,TGTGCCAGCACCAGGACAGGATATAACTATGGCTACACCTTC,CASTRTGYNYGYTF
TRBJ2-3,.,.,TRBV25-1,TGTGCCAGCAGTGAATACCGGGTCGCTAGCGGAGGGGGAGATACGCAGTATTTT,CASSEYRVASGGGDTQYF
TRBJ2-1,.,TRBD2,TRBV19,TGTGCCAGTAGTTCAAAGGGACTAGCTTACAATGAGCAGTTCTTC,CASSSKGLAYNEQFF
TRBJ2-7,.,TRBD2,TRBV27,TGTGCCAGCAGTGCGGGACTAGCGGGAGGATTGTACGAGCAGTACTTC,CASSAGLAGGLYEQYF
TRBJ2-3,.,TRBD2,TRBV4-2,TGTGCCAGCAGCCCGCAAACTAGCGGGAGGGCAACAGATACGCAGTATTTT,CASSPQTSGRATDTQYF
TRBJ2-2,.,.,TRBV11-2,TGTGCCAGCAGACCACGGCCGCAGGGAGACACCGGGGAGCTGTTTTTT,CASRPRPQGDTGELFF
TRBJ2-3,.,.,TRBV28,TGTGCCAGCAGTCCTCTCGCAATTTCCGGTTCAGATACGCAGTATTTT,CASSPLAISGSDTQYF
TRBJ1-1,.,.,TRBV6-5,TGTGCCAGCAGTCCCCGTTGGGGGTCCACTGAAGCTTTCTTT,CASSPRWGSTEAFF
TRBJ1-4,.,.,TRBV7-3,TGTGCCAGCAGTTCCACGACGGGAACTAATGAAAAACTGTTTTTT,CASSSTTGTNEKLFF
TRBJ2-5,.,.,TRBV23-1,TGCGCCAGCAGTCAATTGGGGTCAGGGAACGAGACCCAGTACTTC,CASSQLGSGNETQYF
TRBJ2-5,.,TRBD2,TRBV6-6,TGTGCCAGCAGGGGGGGGCTAGCGGGAGTTCTGGAGACCCAGTACTTC,CASRGGLAGVLETQYF
TRBJ1-2,.,.,TRBV28,TGTGCCAGCAGTTCACTCAGGGAGGGCTACACCTTC,CASSSLREGYTF
TRBJ1-1,.,TRBD1,TRBV10-3,TGTGCCATCAATGACAGGGCGAACACTGAAGCTTTCTTT,CAINDRANTEAFF
TRBJ1-1,.,.,TRBV5-4,TGTGCCAGCAGCGGATGGCAGCAGGGAAGTAGGACTGAAGCTTTCTTT,CASSGWQQGSRTEAFF
TRBJ2-3,.,TRBD2,TRBV19,TGTGCCAGTAGTACTAGCGGGAACACAGATACGCAGTATTTT,CASSTSGNTDTQYF
TRBJ2-6,.,.,TRBV5-1,TGCGCCAGCAGCTTTGGACAGCCGGGGGCCAACGTCCTGACTTTC,CASSFGQPGANVLTF
TRBJ1-3,.,.,TRBV13,TGTGCCAGCAGCACGCGAACTGGAAACACCATATATTTT,CASSTRTGNTIYF
TRBJ1-2,.,.,TRBV30,TGTGCCTGGAGTTTAACCCAGGCGATCTATGGCTACACCTTC,CAWSLTQAIYGYTF
TRBJ1-5,.,.,TRBV28,TGTGCCAGCAGCCCTGGGACTAGGGGGGGCAATCAGCCCCAGCATTTT,CASSPGTRGGNQPQHF
TRBJ1-1,.,.,TRBV30,TGTGCCTGGATCTACAGCTCGAACACTGAAGCTTTCTTT,CAWIYSSNTEAFF
TRBJ1-5,.,TRBD1,TRBV18,TGTGCCAGCTCACCATTCGGGACAGCTAGCAATCAGCCCCAGCATTTT,CASSPFGTASNQPQHF
TRBJ2-3,.,.,TRBV4-1,TGCGCCAGCAGCCAAGCCGGGGACACAGATACGCAGTATTTT,CASSQAGDTDTQYF
TRBJ2-2,.,.,TRBV11-2,TGTGCCAGCAGCTTTCGAGGGAGCGGTACCGGGGAGCTGTTTTTT,CASSFRGSGTGELFF
TRBJ1-5,.,.,TRBV18,TGTGCCAGCTCACCAGGGGGGTACGGAGATCAGCCCCAGCATTTT,CASSPGGYGDQPQHF
TRBJ1-1,.,.,TRBV11-2,TGTGCCAGCGGACAAAAAATGAACACTGAAGCTTTCTTT,CASGQKMNTEAFF
TRBJ2-3,.,TRBD2,TRBV27,TGTGCCAGCAGTTTATTTGCTAGCGGAGGAAGCACAGATACGCAGTATTTT,CASSLFASGGSTDTQYF
TRBJ2-5,.,TRBD1,TRBV5-6,TGTGCCAGCAGCCTCGGACAGGGAGGAGAGACCCAGTACTTC,CASSLGQGGETQYF
TRBJ2-7,.,.,TRBV28,TGTGCCAGCAGTTTTGATGGTCCCGAGCAGTACTTC,CASSFDGPEQYF
TRBJ2-1,.,.,TRBV9,TGTGCCAGCAGCGTAGCCGGGGCGGAGCAGTTCTTC,CASSVAGAEQFF
TRBJ2-3,.,.,TRBV7-9,TGTGCCAGCAGCTTAATGAGTCGTACAGATACGCAGTATTTT,CASSLMSRTDTQYF
TRBJ2-4,.,.,TRBV7-9,TGTGCCAGCAGCATCGGATCGGACATTCAGTACTTC,CASSIGSDIQYF
TRBJ2-5,.,.,TRBV20-1,TGCAGTGCAAAGGACCGCGAGACCCAGTACTTC,CSAKDRETQYF
TRBJ2-1,once,TRBD1,TRBV5-1,TGCGCCAGCAGTTATGTCCCGGGACAGGGGGCGGAGGACAATGAGCAGTTCTTC,CASSYVPGQGAEDNEQFF
TRBJ2-2,.,TRBD2,TRBV10-1,TGCGCCAGCAGTGGTCTAGCGGGACCCCGAGGTACCGGGGAGCTGTTTTTT,CASSGLAGPRGTGELFF